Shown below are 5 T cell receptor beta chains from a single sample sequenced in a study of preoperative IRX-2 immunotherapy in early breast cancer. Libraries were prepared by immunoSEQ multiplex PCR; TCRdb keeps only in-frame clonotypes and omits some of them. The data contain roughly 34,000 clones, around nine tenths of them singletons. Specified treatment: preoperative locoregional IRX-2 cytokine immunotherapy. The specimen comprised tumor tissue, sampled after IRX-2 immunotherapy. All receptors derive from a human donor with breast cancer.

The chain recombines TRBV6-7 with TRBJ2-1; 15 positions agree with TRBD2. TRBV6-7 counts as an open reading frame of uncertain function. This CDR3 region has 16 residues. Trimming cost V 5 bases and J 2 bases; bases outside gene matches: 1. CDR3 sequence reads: CASSRTSGGAYNEQFF. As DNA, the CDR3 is TGTGCCAGCAGTCGGACTAGCGGGGGGGCCTACAATGAGCAGTTCTTC.

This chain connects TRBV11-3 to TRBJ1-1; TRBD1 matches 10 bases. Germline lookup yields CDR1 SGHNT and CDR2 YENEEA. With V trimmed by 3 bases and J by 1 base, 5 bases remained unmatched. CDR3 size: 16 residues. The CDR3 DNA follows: TGTGCCAGCAGCTTTAGACAGGGGGCTGGGAACACTGAAGCTTTCTTT. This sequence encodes CASSFRQGAGNTEAFF.

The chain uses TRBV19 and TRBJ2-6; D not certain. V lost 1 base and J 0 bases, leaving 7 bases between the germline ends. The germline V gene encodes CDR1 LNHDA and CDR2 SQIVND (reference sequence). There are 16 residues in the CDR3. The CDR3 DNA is TGTGCCAGTAGTATAGGGGCAGTCTCTGGGGCCAACGTCCTGACTTTC. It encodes CASSIGAVSGANVLTF.

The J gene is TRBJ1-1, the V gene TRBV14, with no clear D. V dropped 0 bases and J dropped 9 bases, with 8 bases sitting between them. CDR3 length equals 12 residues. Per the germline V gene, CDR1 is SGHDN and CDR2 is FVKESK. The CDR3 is CASSQERVQAFF. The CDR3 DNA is TGTGCCAGCAGCCAAGAGAGGGTTCAAGCTTTCTTT.

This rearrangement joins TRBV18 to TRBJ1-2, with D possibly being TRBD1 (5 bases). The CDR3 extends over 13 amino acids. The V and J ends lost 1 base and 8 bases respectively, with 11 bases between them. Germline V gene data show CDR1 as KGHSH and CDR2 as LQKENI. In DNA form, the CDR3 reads TGTGCCAGCTCACCACAGGGGAGCAGGGGCTACACCTTC. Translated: CASSPQGSRGYTF.